Shown below are 12 T cell receptor beta chains from a single sample sequenced in a study of blood T cell repertoires in COVID-19 (dated by TCRdb to the early 2020s). Library creation used the immunoSEQ multiplex PCR assay. As stored in TCRdb, this immuneACCESS dataset retains in-frame rearrangements with V and J assigned. A fraction of the clones does not appear; measured against another copy, unresolved V genes explain less than half of the discrepancy, and the remainder lacks a known reason. This sample holds about 270,000 clones; around nine tenths were observed only once. The ten largest clones add up to about 8.6% of the sample. Sequencing input: peripheral blood. Receptor source: a middle-aged man with active or convalescent COVID-19.

V usage is TRBV24-1 and J usage is TRBJ2-4, with TRBD1 matching over 9 bases. With V trimmed by 2 bases and J by 2 bases, 3 bases remained unmatched. Germline loops: CDR1 KGHDR, CDR2 SFDVKD. The CDR3 runs to 16 residues. The CDR3 spells CATSDSTGGPKNIQYF. The CDR3 DNA reads TGTGCCACCAGTGATTCCACAGGGGGCCCCAAAAACATTCAGTACTTC.

The rearrangement uses TRBV27 and TRBJ2-3; D is ambiguous. The V end lost 5 bases, the J end lost 5 bases, and 8 bases lay between the germline ends. CDR1 and CDR2 from the germline V gene are MNHEY and SMNVEV (reference sequence). The CDR3 contains 12 residues. CDR3 in DNA: TGTGCCAGCAGTACGACGGGAGATACGCAGTATTTT. Translated: CASSTTGDTQYF.

The chain is built from TRBV6-5 and TRBJ1-2; no firm D call. Germline-derived CDR1 and CDR2 are MNHEY and SVGAGI. The CDR3 extends over 12 amino acids. The V and J ends lost 3 bases and 8 bases respectively, with 10 bases between them. The CDR3 nucleotides read TGTGCCAGCAGTTATGCAGGAGGAGGCTACACCTTC. Amino acids: CASSYAGGGYTF.

This rearrangement joins TRBV12-3 or TRBV12-4 to TRBJ2-7; D gene ambiguous. Trimming took off 6 bases at V and 3 bases at J, with 6 bases between the two ends. The CDR3 covers 11 residues. CDR3 DNA sequence: TGTGCCAGCAGGCAGTTCTACGAGCAGTACTTC. Its translation: CASRQFYEQYF.

The chain carries TRBV5-8 and TRBJ1-2, with TRBD1 matching 7 bases. The CDR3 runs to 14 residues. CDR1 and CDR2 from the germline V gene are SGHTS and YDEGEE. The V gene end was trimmed by 6 bases and the J gene end by 3 bases; junction bases not matched to a gene: 8. In DNA form, the CDR3 reads TGTGCCAGCATCGTGACAGGGACACACTATGGCTACACCTTC. Encoded protein: CASIVTGTHYGYTF.

The table lists this clone with a few counts. This chain connects TRBV3-1 (or the pseudogene TRBV3-2) to TRBJ2-7, with 9 nucleotides matching TRBD2. The CDR3 consists of 13 residues. Per the germline V gene, CDR1 is LGHDT and CDR2 is YNNKEL (reference sequence). The trim removed 4 bases at V and 12 bases at J, leaving 10 bases unmatched. CDR3 in amino acids: CASSLSGGWSAYF. CDR3 coding DNA: TGTGCCAGCAGCCTTAGCGGGGGATGGAGCGCGTACTTC.

V is TRBV4-2 and J is TRBJ1-1; TRBD1 matches at 8 bases. The J segment lost 5 bases and the V segment lost 6 bases, leaving 17 bases of the junction unmatched. The CDR3 is 17 amino acids. Germline V CDR1 and CDR2: LGHNA, YNFKEQ. The CDR3 DNA follows: TGTGCCAGCAGTCATACCGGGACAGGAGGGTCTAGAACTGAAGCTTTCTTT. Translation gives CASSHTGTGGSRTEAFF.

CDR3 sequence (DNA): TGTGCTGGGGGACAGTACAATGAGCAGTTCTTC. As protein: CAGGQYNEQFF. The chain combines TRBV6-5 with TRBJ2-1, with 7 bases lining up with TRBD1. The length of the CDR3 is 11 residues. Germline-derived CDR1 and CDR2 are MNHEY and SVGAGI.

The chain combines TRBV12-5 with TRBJ2-1, with TRBD2 as a possible D gene (5 bases). Trimming removed 8 bases from V and 0 bases from J, with 8 bases in between. The CDR3 has 13 residues. Germline CDR1 is LGHNT and CDR2 is FRNRAP. DNA of the CDR3: TGTGCTAGTTTGGGGAGCTCCTACAATGAGCAGTTCTTC. This codes for CASLGSSYNEQFF.

The chain employs TRBV5-1 and TRBJ1-5; no firm D call. Between the trimmed V and J ends, which lost 2 bases and 5 bases, there was a span of 8 bases. This CDR3 region has 13 residues. Germline V gene data show CDR1 as SGHRS and CDR2 as YFSETQ. The CDR3, as DNA: TGCGCCAGCAGCTTTAAATCAGATCAGCCCCAGCATTTT. Protein: CASSFKSDQPQHF.

The genes are TRBV25-1 and TRBJ2-7; weak D call: TRBD2 (8 bases). There are 14 residues in the CDR3. The V and J ends lost 1 base and 5 bases respectively, with 12 bases between them. Germline-derived CDR1 and CDR2 are MGHDK and SYGVNS. For the CDR3, the DNA is TGTGCCAGCAGTGAATCGGGAGGGGGCAACGAGCAGTACTTC. Translation: CASSESGGGNEQYF.

The chain joins TRBV30 to TRBJ1-3; TRBD1 might be the D (6 bases). The germline CDR1 and CDR2 sequences are GTSNPN and SVGIG (reference sequence). The germline V and J ends were trimmed by 5 bases and 4 bases, with 12 bases remaining between them. The CDR3 is 13 amino acids. This CDR3 is CAWVTGTGNTIYF. CDR3 sequence (DNA): TGTGCCTGGGTTACAGGGACGGGAAACACCATATATTTT.